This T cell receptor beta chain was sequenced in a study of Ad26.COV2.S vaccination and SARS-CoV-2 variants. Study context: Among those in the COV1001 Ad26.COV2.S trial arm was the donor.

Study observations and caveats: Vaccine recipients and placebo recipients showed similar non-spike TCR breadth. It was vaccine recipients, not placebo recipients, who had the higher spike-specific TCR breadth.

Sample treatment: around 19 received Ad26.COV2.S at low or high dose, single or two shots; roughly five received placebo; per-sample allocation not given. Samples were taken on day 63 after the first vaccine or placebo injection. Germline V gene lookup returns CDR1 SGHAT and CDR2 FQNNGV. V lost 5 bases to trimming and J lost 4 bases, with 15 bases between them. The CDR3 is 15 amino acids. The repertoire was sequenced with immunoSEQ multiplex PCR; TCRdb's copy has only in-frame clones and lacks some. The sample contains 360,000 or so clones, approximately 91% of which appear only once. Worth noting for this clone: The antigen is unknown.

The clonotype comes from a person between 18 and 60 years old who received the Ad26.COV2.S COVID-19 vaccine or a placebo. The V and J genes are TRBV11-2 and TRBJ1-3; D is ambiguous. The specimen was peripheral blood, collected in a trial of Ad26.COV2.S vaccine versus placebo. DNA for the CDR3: TGTGCCAGCAGCCCCGCCCGGGTTCAAGGAAACACCATATATTTT. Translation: CASSPARVQGNTIYF.